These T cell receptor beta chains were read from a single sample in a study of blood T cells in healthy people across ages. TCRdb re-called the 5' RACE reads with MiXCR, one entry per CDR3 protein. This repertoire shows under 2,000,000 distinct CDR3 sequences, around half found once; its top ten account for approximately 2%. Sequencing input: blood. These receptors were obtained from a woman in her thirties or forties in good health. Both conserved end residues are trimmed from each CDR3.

CDR3: ASSLGTSSREQY
J: TRBJ2-7
V: TRBV7-3

CDR3: ASSQAPDRVNQPQH
J: TRBJ1-5
V: TRBV4-3

CDR3: ASRTGQQETQY
J: TRBJ2-5
V: TRBV5-1

CDR3: ASSPGRGSNQPQY
J: TRBJ2-5
V: TRBV4-3

CDR3: SFRHTSTYEQY
J: TRBJ2-7
V: TRBV29-1

CDR3: ASSLELSGGLDTQY
J: TRBJ2-3
V: TRBV7-8

CDR3: ASSGQGDETYEQY
J: TRBJ2-7
V: TRBV13

CDR3: ASSYQDTYEQY
J: TRBJ2-7
V: TRBV5-1

CDR3: ASSPHLGGQQF
J: TRBJ2-1
V: TRBV28

CDR3: ATTGTGNTDTQY
J: TRBJ2-3
V: TRBV4-1

CDR3: ASSQGVQGFEETQY
J: TRBJ2-5
V: TRBV11-2

CDR3: ASSLALGQVFSGANVLT
J: TRBJ2-6
V: TRBV5-1

CDR3: SVKKEVDKNIQY
J: TRBJ2-4
V: TRBV20-1

CDR3: ASSQGPRTDSSEQY
J: NA
V: TRBV4-2

CDR3: SARPNQGTQY
J: TRBJ2-5
V: TRBV20-1

CDR3: ATDQGQRHEQY
J: TRBJ2-7
V: TRBV6-2/TRBV6-3

CDR3: ASSQAGAEPYEQY
J: TRBJ2-7
V: TRBV4-1

CDR3: ASFRGGGTQY
J: TRBJ2-5
V: TRBV3-1

CDR3: ASSFSRRGPDTQY
J: TRBJ2-3
V: TRBV12-3/TRBV12-4

CDR3: ASSLGTSGTTDTQY
J: TRBJ2-3
V: TRBV5-1

CDR3: ASSGYSGSQRIHEQF
J: TRBJ2-1
V: TRBV28

CDR3: ASSYGDSRYEQY
J: TRBJ2-7
V: TRBV6-2/TRBV6-3

CDR3: ASSLTTGGIYEQY
J: TRBJ2-7
V: TRBV6-5

CDR3: ASNQDFSTSGANVLT
J: TRBJ2-6
V: TRBV4-3

CDR3: ASRRAGSAGNTIY
J: TRBJ1-3
V: TRBV12-3/TRBV12-4

CDR3: ASTPAEEDYSNQPQH
J: TRBJ1-5
V: TRBV28

CDR3: ASQPRPQRGTDTQY
J: TRBJ2-3
V: TRBV25-1

CDR3: ASSTGQGANNEQF
J: TRBJ2-1
V: TRBV6-5

CDR3: SVLTGGETQY
J: TRBJ2-5
V: TRBV29-1

CDR3: ASSRLVGAGSYEQY
J: TRBJ2-7
V: TRBV18

CDR3: AIKGDNPGRETQY
J: NA
V: TRBV10-3

CDR3: ASSTLRQKEQY
J: TRBJ2-7
V: TRBV27

CDR3: ASSAQGWAQPQH
J: TRBJ1-5
V: TRBV18

CDR3: ASSRGRQQF
J: TRBJ2-1
V: TRBV4-3

CDR3: ASSLAAAPGANVLT
J: TRBJ2-6
V: TRBV5-6

CDR3: ASSYLHYEQY
J: TRBJ2-7
V: TRBV6-2/TRBV6-3

CDR3: ASSRQDSAYEQY
J: TRBJ2-7
V: TRBV6-1

CDR3: AISESGRGQGRNGYT
J: TRBJ1-2
V: TRBV10-3

CDR3: ASRQGGPRTTQY
J: TRBJ2-5
V: TRBV7-2

CDR3: ASSPGTVNYGYT
J: TRBJ1-2
V: TRBV12-3/TRBV12-4